The 9 T cell receptor beta chains given below trace back to one sample, sequenced in a study of Ad26.COV2.S vaccination and SARS-CoV-2 variants. The data were produced by immunoSEQ multiplex PCR, yet TCRdb's version contains in-frame clones alone and is incomplete. Of 300,000 to 400,000 clones listed, about 88% were seen once; the top ten hold around 6.1%. Regarding treatment: over 15 received Ad26.COV2.S at low or high dose, single or two shots; about five received placebo; per-sample allocation not given. Sampling happened 63 days after the first vaccine or placebo injection. The sequenced sample was peripheral blood, obtained in a trial of Ad26.COV2.S vaccine versus placebo. The receptors shown here come from a person aged 18 to 59 who received the Ad26.COV2.S COVID-19 vaccine or a placebo.

The CDR3 is CASTPSQGLNTEAFF. CDR3 sequence (DNA): TGTGCCAGTACGCCATCGCAGGGGTTGAACACTGAAGCTTTCTTT. This chain joins TRBV25-1 and TRBJ1-1, with a possible D match to TRBD1 (6 bases). V was clipped by 9 bases and J by 0 bases, with 17 bases between them. CDR3 size: 15 residues. Germline loops: CDR1 MGHDK, CDR2 SYGVNS.

CDR3 amino acids: CASSSQGANTEAFF. DNA of the CDR3: TGTGCCAGCAGCTCCCAGGGGGCAAATACTGAAGCTTTCTTT. The genes are TRBV7-9 and TRBJ1-1; 8 nucleotides align to TRBD1. Germline CDR1 SEHNR, CDR2 FQNEAQ (reference sequence). The CDR3 spans 14 residues. V was pared by 4 bases and J by 5 bases, with 6 bases of the junction left unmatched.

This chain links TRBV7-3 with TRBJ2-2; 7 nucleotides match TRBD1. The junction had 2 bases not matched to a gene; V was cut back by 0 bases and J by 4 bases. From germline, CDR1 is SGHTA and CDR2 FQGTGA. CDR3 length: 15 amino acids. The CDR3 is CASSLTTGVTGELFF. In DNA, the CDR3 is TGTGCCAGCAGCTTAACCACAGGGGTCACCGGGGAGCTGTTTTTT.

V usage is TRBV3-1 (or the pseudogene TRBV3-2) and J usage is TRBJ1-3; a weak D match, TRBD1 (6 bases). The V end was cut by 4 bases, the J end by 9 bases, with 19 bases between. The CDR3 totals 15 residues. Germline loops: CDR1 LGHDT, CDR2 YNNKEL (reference sequence). The CDR3 bases are TGTGCCAGCAGCCTCGGGACACGGCCTGTGGGCACCATATATTTT. Amino acid sequence: CASSLGTRPVGTIYF.

The J gene is TRBJ1-1, the V gene TRBV12-3 or TRBV12-4; D may be TRBD1 (5 bases). The CDR3 runs to 12 residues. V lost 7 bases, J lost 5 bases, and 11 bases lay in between. The CDR3 DNA is TGTGCCAGCACCCCGTGGGGGACTGAAGCTTTCTTT. Its translation is CASTPWGTEAFF.

V gene TRBV30 combines with J gene TRBJ1-4; no clear D. V was cut by 0 bases and J by 8 bases, with 10 bases left in between. Germline V gene lookup returns CDR1 GTSNPN and CDR2 SVGIG (reference sequence). The CDR3 contains 13 residues. The CDR3 reads CAWSVRDGEKLFF. The DNA for the CDR3 is TGTGCCTGGAGTGTACGTGATGGAGAAAAACTGTTTTTT.

V and J are TRBV3-1 (or the pseudogene TRBV3-2) and TRBJ2-1; no firm D call. There are 14 residues in the CDR3. The V and J ends lost 4 bases and 6 bases respectively, with 13 bases between them. Germline CDR1 LGHDT, CDR2 YNNKEL (reference sequence). The CDR3 sequence: CASSPPPRSNEQFF. The CDR3 DNA sequence: TGTGCCAGCAGCCCACCCCCAAGGAGCAATGAGCAGTTCTTC.

V is TRBV5-1 and J is TRBJ2-1, with 10 bases aligning to TRBD1. CDR1 is SGHRS, CDR2 YFSETQ, per germline. This CDR3 comprises 15 residues. V gave up 4 bases and J gave up 8 bases; unmatched junction bases: 9. The CDR3 sequence: CASSPIDRGRDEQFF. CDR3 coding DNA: TGCGCCAGCAGCCCAATAGACAGGGGGCGAGATGAGCAGTTCTTC.

The chain links TRBV19 to TRBJ2-3; weak D call: TRBD1 (5 bases). Trimming pared 4 bases from V and 2 bases from J, leaving 7 bases between. Germline V gene sequence: CDR1 LNHDA, CDR2 SQIVND (reference sequence). The length of the CDR3 is 13 residues. The chain's CDR3 is CASSSGHTDTQYF. The CDR3 DNA reads as TGTGCCAGTAGTAGCGGACACACAGATACGCAGTATTTT. The full variable domain, completed using reference TRBV19 and TRBJ2-3, is DGGITQSPKYLFRKEGQNVTLSCEQNLNHDAMYWYRQDPGQGLRLIYYSQIVNDFQKGDIAEGYSVSREKKESFPLTVTSAQKNPTAFYLCASSSGHTDTQYFGPGTRLTVL.